This TCR beta chain was recovered during a study of radiotherapy plus CTLA-4 blockade in lung cancer. Method: immunoSEQ multiplex PCR; TCRdb's copy keeps in-frame clones and lacks some. The top ten clones hold roughly 14% of a sample with 34,000 or so clones, roughly 79% of them seen once. CDR1 is SQVTM and CDR2 is ANQGSEA in the germline V gene. The CDR3 has 20 amino acids. Trimming took 3 bases from V and 11 from J, leaving 40 bases between them. This sample comprised peripheral blood, obtained from a patient treated with radiotherapy plus ipilimumab. The chain employs TRBV29-1 and TRBJ1-1, with D maybe TRBD1 (5 bases). This sequence originates from a human donor with non-small cell lung cancer that progressed on radiotherapy plus ipilimumab. The CDR3 region has the DNA TGCAGCGTTGATATTGAGGAGGGGCTCTCTAATATTCTGGAGAGCGTAGAGGCTTTCTTT. Protein product: CSVDIEEGLSNILESVEAFF.